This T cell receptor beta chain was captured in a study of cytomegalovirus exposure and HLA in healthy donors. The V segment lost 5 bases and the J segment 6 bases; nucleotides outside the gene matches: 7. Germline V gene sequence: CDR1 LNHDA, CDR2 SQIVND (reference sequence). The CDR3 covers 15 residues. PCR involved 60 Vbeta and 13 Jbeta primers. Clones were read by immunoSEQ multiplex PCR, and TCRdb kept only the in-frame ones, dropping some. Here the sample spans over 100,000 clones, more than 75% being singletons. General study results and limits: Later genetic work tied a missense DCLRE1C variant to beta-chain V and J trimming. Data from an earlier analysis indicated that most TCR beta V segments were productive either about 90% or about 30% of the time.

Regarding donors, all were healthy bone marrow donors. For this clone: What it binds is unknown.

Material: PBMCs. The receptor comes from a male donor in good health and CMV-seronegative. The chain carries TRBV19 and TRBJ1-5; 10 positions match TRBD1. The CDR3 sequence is CASSLGQGPSQPQHF. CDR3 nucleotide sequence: TGTGCCAGTAGTTTGGGACAGGGGCCGAGTCAGCCCCAGCATTTT.